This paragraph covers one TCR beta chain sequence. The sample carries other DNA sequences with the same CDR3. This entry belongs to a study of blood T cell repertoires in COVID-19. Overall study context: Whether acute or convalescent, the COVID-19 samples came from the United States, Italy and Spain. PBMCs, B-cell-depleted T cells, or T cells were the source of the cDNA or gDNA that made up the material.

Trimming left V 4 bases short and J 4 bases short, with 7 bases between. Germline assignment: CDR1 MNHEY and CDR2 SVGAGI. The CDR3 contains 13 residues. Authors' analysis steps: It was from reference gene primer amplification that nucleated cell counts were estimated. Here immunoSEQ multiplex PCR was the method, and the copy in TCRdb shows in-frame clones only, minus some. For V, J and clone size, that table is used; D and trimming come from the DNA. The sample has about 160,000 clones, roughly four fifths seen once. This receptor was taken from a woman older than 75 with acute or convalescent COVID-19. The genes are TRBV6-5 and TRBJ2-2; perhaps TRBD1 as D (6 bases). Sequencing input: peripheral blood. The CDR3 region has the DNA TGTGCCAGCAGTTTACAGGGCACCGGGGAGCTGTTTTTT. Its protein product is CASSLQGTGELFF.